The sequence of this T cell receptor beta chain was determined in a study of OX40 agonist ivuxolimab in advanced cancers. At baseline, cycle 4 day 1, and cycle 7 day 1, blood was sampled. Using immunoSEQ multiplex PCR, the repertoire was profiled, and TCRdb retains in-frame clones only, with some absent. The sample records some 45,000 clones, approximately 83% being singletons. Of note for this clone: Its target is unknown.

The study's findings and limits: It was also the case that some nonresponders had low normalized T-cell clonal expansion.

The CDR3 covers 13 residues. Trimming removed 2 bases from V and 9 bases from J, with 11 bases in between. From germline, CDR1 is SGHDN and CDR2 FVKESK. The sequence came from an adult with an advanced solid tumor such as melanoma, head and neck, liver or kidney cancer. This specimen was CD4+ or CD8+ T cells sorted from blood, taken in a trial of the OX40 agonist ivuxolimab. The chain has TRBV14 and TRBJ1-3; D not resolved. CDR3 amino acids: CASSQPLESTIYF. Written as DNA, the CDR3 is TGTGCCAGCAGCCAACCCCTGGAGAGCACCATATATTTT.